These 10 T cell receptor beta chains originate from one sample sequenced in a study of cytomegalovirus exposure and HLA in healthy donors. 60 Vbeta and 13 Jbeta primers were used in PCR. Data came from immunoSEQ multiplex PCR; TCRdb stores just in-frame clones and leaves some out. The sample lists under 150,000 clones; around 81% were seen once. The specimen sequenced was PBMCs. Receptors were obtained from a male donor in good health and CMV-seronegative.

The chain combines TRBV7-2 with TRBJ2-7; 7 positions match TRBD1. CDR1 and CDR2 from the germline V gene are SGHTA and FQGNSA. Trimming at V came to 1 base and at J to 2 bases, leaving 5 bases not matched to a gene. The CDR3 length is 15 residues. CDR3 nucleotide sequence: TGTGCCAGCAGCTTAGTCTCCCAGGGGGCCTACGAGCAGTACTTC. Its protein is CASSLVSQGAYEQYF.

The chain uses TRBV9 and TRBJ2-1, with 7 bases fitting TRBD2. In germline, CDR1 is SGDLS, CDR2 YYNGEE. There are 15 residues in the CDR3. V lost 6 bases, J lost 8 bases, and 14 bases stayed unmatched. In nucleotides, the CDR3 is TGTGCCAGCACCGAGACCGGGACTGCGGGGGATGAGCAGTTCTTC. Its protein product is CASTETGTAGDEQFF.

V usage is TRBV9 and J usage is TRBJ2-3; possible D gene TRBD2, 7 bases. The ends were cut back, 0 bases at V and 2 bases at J, with 13 bases in the middle. This CDR3 spans 16 amino acids. The germline CDR1 and CDR2 sequences are SGDLS and YYNGEE. DNA for the CDR3: TGTGCCAGCAGCGTAGTGCCCCGGGGGGCCACAGATACGCAGTATTTT. Protein sequence: CASSVVPRGATDTQYF. Full variable domain (outside the CDR3, taken from reference TRBV9 and TRBJ2-3): DSGVTQTPKHLITATGQRVTLRCSPRSGDLSVYWYQQSLDQGLQFLIQYYNGEERAKGNILERFSAQQFPDLHSELNLSSLELGDSALYFCASSVVPRGATDTQYFGPGTRLTVL.

The chain has TRBV19 and TRBJ1-2; D uncertain. Germline CDR1 is LNHDA and CDR2 is SQIVND (reference sequence). The CDR3 runs 15 residues. Trimming stripped 8 bases from V and 0 bases from J, with 16 bases between. CDR3 protein: CASLPLYPANYGYTF. The CDR3 DNA follows: TGTGCCAGTTTACCCCTGTACCCAGCTAACTATGGCTACACCTTC. The full variable domain, its missing parts supplied by reference TRBV19 and TRBJ1-2, is DGGITQSPKYLFRKEGQNVTLSCEQNLNHDAMYWYRQDPGQGLRLIYYSQIVNDFQKGDIAEGYSVSREKKESFPLTVTSAQKNPTAFYLCASLPLYPANYGYTFGSGTRLTVV.

This clone has just a few counts. The CDR3 is CASSLPGLGREQYF. The CDR3, as DNA: TGTGCCAGCAGTCTACCGGGACTAGGGCGCGAGCAGTACTTC. The chain is built from TRBV6-5 and TRBJ2-7; the match to TRBD2 covers 8 bases. Germline loops: CDR1 MNHEY, CDR2 SVGAGI. The CDR3 is 14 amino acids. V gave up 5 bases and J gave up 6 bases; unmatched junction bases: 9.

A word on this clone: A read error may account for a junction end that differs from germline. The chain is built from TRBV7-7 and TRBJ2-5; perhaps TRBD1 as D (6 bases). The CDR3 spans 14 residues. CDR1 is SSHAT, CDR2 FNYEAQ, per germline (reference sequence). CDR3 residues: CASSSGTRGETQYF. In nucleotides, the CDR3 is TGTGCTAGCAGCTCGGGGACGAGGGGGGAGACCCAGTACTTC.

The V gene is TRBV6-6, the J gene TRBJ1-1; the D gene is possibly TRBD1 (6 bases). The CDR3 is 14 residues long. Trimming took 10 bases from V and 4 from J, leaving 19 bases between them. Per germline, CDR1 MNHNY and CDR2 SVGAGI (reference sequence). Written as DNA, the CDR3 is TGTGCCACCTCCCTGGGGGCCCGGGGCACTGAAGCTTTCTTT. Translation: CATSLGARGTEAFF.

This clone was detected once. The rearrangement uses TRBV7-8 and TRBJ2-1; possible D gene TRBD2, 6 bases. This CDR3 has 18 residues. CDR1 is SGHVS and CDR2 is FQNEAQ in the germline V gene. The V end lost 1 base, the J end lost 0 bases, and 16 bases lay between the germline ends. CDR3 nucleotide sequence: TGTGCCAGCAGCTTAGTTCTTCGCGGGACCAGCTCCTACAATGAGCAGTTCTTC. Translating it yields CASSLVLRGTSSYNEQFF.

The chain is built from TRBV5-1 and TRBJ1-1; possible D gene TRBD1, 5 bases. Per germline, CDR1 SGHRS and CDR2 YFSETQ. Trimming left V 3 bases short and J 5 bases short, with 14 bases between. The CDR3 extends over 14 amino acids. CDR3 residues: CASSWDGGGTEAFF. The DNA for the CDR3 is TGCGCCAGCAGCTGGGACGGGGGTGGGACTGAAGCTTTCTTT.

The chain carries TRBV7-2 and TRBJ2-1; 7 bases agree with TRBD2. V lost 6 bases and J lost 10; bases outside the gene matches: 12. The CDR3 runs 14 residues. Germline V lookup: CDR1 SGHTA, CDR2 FQGNSA. The CDR3 region is CASRYLAAWGEQFF. CDR3 DNA: TGTGCCAGCAGGTATCTAGCGGCTTGGGGAGAGCAGTTCTTC.